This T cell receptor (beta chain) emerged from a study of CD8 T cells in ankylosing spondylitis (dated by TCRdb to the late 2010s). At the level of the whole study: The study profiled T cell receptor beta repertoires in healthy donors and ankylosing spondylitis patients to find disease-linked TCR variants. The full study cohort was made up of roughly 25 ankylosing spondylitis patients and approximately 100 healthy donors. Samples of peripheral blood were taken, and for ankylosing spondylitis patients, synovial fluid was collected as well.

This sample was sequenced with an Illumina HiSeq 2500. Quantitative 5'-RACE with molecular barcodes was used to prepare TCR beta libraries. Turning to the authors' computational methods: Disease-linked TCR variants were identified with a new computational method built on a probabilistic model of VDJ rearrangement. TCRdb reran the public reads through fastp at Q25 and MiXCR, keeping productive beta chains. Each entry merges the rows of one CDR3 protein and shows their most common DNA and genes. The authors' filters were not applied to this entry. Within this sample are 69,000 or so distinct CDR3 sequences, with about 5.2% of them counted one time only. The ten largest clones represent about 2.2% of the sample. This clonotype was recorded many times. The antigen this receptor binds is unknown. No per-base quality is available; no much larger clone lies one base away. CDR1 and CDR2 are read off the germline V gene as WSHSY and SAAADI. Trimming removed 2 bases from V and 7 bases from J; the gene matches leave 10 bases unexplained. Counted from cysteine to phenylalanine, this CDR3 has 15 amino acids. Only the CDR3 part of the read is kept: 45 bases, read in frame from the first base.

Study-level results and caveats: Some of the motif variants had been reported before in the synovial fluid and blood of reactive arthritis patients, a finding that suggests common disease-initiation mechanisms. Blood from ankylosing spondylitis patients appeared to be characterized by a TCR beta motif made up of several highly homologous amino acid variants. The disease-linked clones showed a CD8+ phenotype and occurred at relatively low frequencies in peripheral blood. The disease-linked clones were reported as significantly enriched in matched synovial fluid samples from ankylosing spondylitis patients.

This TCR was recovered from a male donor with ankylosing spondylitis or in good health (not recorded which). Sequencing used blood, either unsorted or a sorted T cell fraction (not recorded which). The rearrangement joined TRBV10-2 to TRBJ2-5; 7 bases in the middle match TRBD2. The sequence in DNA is TGCGCCAGCAGTGAGACCAGCGGGGCTTTGGGGACCCAGTACTTC. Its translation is CASSETSGALGTQYF.